Listed below are T cell receptor beta chains from one sample, sequenced in a study of blood T cell repertoires in COVID-19. Sequencing used immunoSEQ multiplex PCR; TCRdb keeps in-frame clones, though not all of them. The sample has tens of thousands of clones, about 87% seen once. The material sequenced was peripheral blood. These receptors originate from a human donor with active COVID-19. The donor label of this sample is uncertain. Both conserved end residues are part of each CDR3. The D gene is left open where the match is weak. A row's size may be missing; if present it is once, few, many or a size class.

TRBJ2-5	TRBD2	TRBV7-3	.	TGTGCCAGCAGCTCTGGACTAGCGGGAGGGGTGCAAGAGACCCAGTACTTC	CASSSGLAGGVQETQYF
TRBJ2-7	TRBD1	TRBV6-5	.	TGTGCCAGCAGTTATTTAGGGGGCCGAACCTCCTACGAGCAGTACTTC	CASSYLGGRTSYEQYF
TRBJ2-7	TRBD1	TRBV10-3	.	TGTGCCATCAGTGAGGCCGGGACAGGGGAGACCTACGAGCAGTACTTC	CAISEAGTGETYEQYF
TRBJ2-7	.	TRBV5-6	few	TGTGCCAGCAGCTTGTTTGCTGACCCAGGGATCACCTACGAGCAGTACTTC	CASSLFADPGITYEQYF
TRBJ1-2	TRBD1	TRBV5-1	.	TGCGCCAGCAGCCCGGGACAGGGAGACTATGGCTACACCTTC	CASSPGQGDYGYTF
TRBJ2-3	.	TRBV29-1	few	TGCAGCGTTGATTCTGGGCGTGCAGATACGCAGTATTTT	CSVDSGRADTQYF
TRBJ1-3	.	TRBV6-5	.	TGTGCCAGCAGTTCCCTTTCCTACGACACCATATATTTT	CASSSLSYDTIYF
TRBJ1-2	TRBD1	TRBV4-1	.	TGCGCCAGCAGCCAAGAGTGGGACAGGGGTTATGGCTACACCTTC	CASSQEWDRGYGYTF
TRBJ1-5	.	TRBV12-3/TRBV12-4	.	TGTGCCAGCAGCGATATCGGGGATCAGCCCCAGCATTTT	CASSDIGDQPQHF
TRBJ1-1	TRBD1	TRBV6-6	.	TGTGCCAGCAGTTACCAGGGGGCCTACACTGAAGCTTTCTTT	CASSYQGAYTEAFF
TRBJ2-1	.	TRBV5-3	.	TGTGCCAGAAGCCCAGGCAATGAGCAGTTCTTC	CARSPGNEQFF
TRBJ2-4	TRBD1	TRBV29-1	.	TGCAGCGTTGAAGAGGCGGGACAGGGCCAGTACTTC	CSVEEAGQGQYF
TRBJ1-4	TRBD1	TRBV4-1	.	TGCGCCAGCAGCCAAGGAGGACAGGGGATTCTTTCTAATGAAAAACTGTTTTTT	CASSQGGQGILSNEKLFF
TRBJ1-4	.	TRBV2	once	TGTGCCAGCAGCCCGAACAGGGATGACGAAAAACTGTTTTTT	CASSPNRDDEKLFF
TRBJ2-7	.	TRBV5-4	hyperexpanded	TGTGCCAGCAGCGACGGAAAACTACTCTACGAGCAGTACTTC	CASSDGKLLYEQYF
TRBJ2-7	.	TRBV27	.	TGTGCCAGCAGAGTCCGGACGGGAGTCACCCGGTCCTACGAGCAGTACTTC	CASRVRTGVTRSYEQYF
TRBJ2-7	TRBD1	TRBV6-5	.	TGTGCCAGCAGTTACCTAGGGACAGGGGCCTACGAGCAGTACTTC	CASSYLGTGAYEQYF
TRBJ2-1	.	TRBV4-1	once	TGCGCCAGCAGCCAAGGGGGCCCAAGCGAGCAGTTCTTC	CASSQGGPSEQFF
TRBJ2-5	TRBD1	TRBV5-1	.	TGCGCCAGCGGAACACAGGGGGCTGGGGAGACCCAGTACTTC	CASGTQGAGETQYF
TRBJ1-4	TRBD1	TRBV2	.	TGTGCCAGCAGGCGACAGGGGTCGGCTAATGAAAAACTGTTTTTT	CASRRQGSANEKLFF
TRBJ1-1	.	TRBV5-1	.	TGCGCCAGCAGCTTGGATCGGGGGAGAGAAGCTTTCTTT	CASSLDRGREAFF
TRBJ2-7	.	TRBV13	.	TGTGCCAGCAGCCCGAGGAAGACTTACGAGCAGTACTTC	CASSPRKTYEQYF
TRBJ1-1	.	TRBV5-1	.	TGCGCCAGCAGCTTCTTGACAGGCTTCAGCACTGAAGCTTTCTTT	CASSFLTGFSTEAFF
TRBJ1-2	.	TRBV9	.	TGTGCCAGCAGCGTGTCCAGCGGTGGCTACACCTTC	CASSVSSGGYTF
TRBJ2-7	TRBD2	TRBV3-1/TRBV3-2	few	TGTGCCAGCAGCCAAGATATGGTGGCCGGGAGGCAGCAGTACTTC	CASSQDMVAGRQQYF
TRBJ2-3	.	TRBV6-5	.	TGTGCCACCACGACAGACACAGATACGCAGTATTTT	CATTTDTDTQYF
TRBJ1-5	.	TRBV5-1	.	TGCGCCAGCAGCTTGGCCGGGGATAGCAATCAGCCCCAGCATTTT	CASSLAGDSNQPQHF
TRBJ1-2	.	TRBV5-4	.	TGTGCCAGCAGCTTGGTCGCAGGGTATGGCTACACCTTC	CASSLVAGYGYTF
TRBJ2-7	.	TRBV7-5	.	TGTGTCAGAAGCTTAGGGACAAAACAAACAACCTACGAGCAGTACTTC	CVRSLGTKQTTYEQYF
TRBJ1-6	TRBD1	TRBV2	.	TGTGCCAGCAGCCAGACAGGGGATAATTCACCCCTCCACTTT	CASSQTGDNSPLHF
TRBJ2-5	.	TRBV4-3	once	TGCGCCAGCAGCCAAGAACCCCTGCAGGGCTCTCAAGAGACCCAGTACTTC	CASSQEPLQGSQETQYF
TRBJ2-7	TRBD1	TRBV18	.	TGTGCCAGCTCAACGGGACAGGTCTACGAGCAGTACTTC	CASSTGQVYEQYF
TRBJ2-3	TRBD1	TRBV5-1	.	TGCGCCAGCAGCTCGCAGGGGGCCACAGATACGCAGTATTTT	CASSSQGATDTQYF
TRBJ1-1	TRBD1	TRBV18	.	TGTGCCAGCTCGGCTGACAGGGCTGGAACTGAAGCTTTCTTT	CASSADRAGTEAFF
TRBJ1-1	.	TRBV5-6	.	TGTGCCAGCAGCTTTGGGCGGAACACTGAAGCTTTCTTT	CASSFGRNTEAFF
TRBJ2-7	TRBD1	TRBV6-5	.	TGTGCCAGCAGTTACTCTTCGCAGGGGGCGAAATACGAGCAGTACTTC	CASSYSSQGAKYEQYF
TRBJ2-5	TRBD2	TRBV28	.	TGTGCCAGCAGTTCGGCGAGCGGGAGGGCCGGGGGAGAGACCCAGTACTTC	CASSSASGRAGGETQYF